The clone carrying this T cell receptor (beta chain) was seen more than once but under ten times. This entry belongs to a study of control samples from healthy donors and cancer patients. CDR3 length: 17 residues. Germline V gene data show CDR1 as SNHLY and CDR2 as FYNNEI. V dropped 8 bases and J dropped 0 bases, with 20 bases sitting between them. Assay used: immunoSEQ multiplex PCR; TCRdb lists only in-frame clones, some missing. The sample includes tens of thousands of clones, over 85% of them seen just once. The J gene is TRBJ1-5, the V gene TRBV2, with D tentatively TRBD1 (5 bases). The TCR originated in a woman aged 55-69 years with head and neck cancer. Sequenced sample: PBMCs. The CDR3 loop is CASLLGDPGDSNQPQHF. DNA for the CDR3: TGTGCCAGCCTTCTCGGTGACCCGGGGGATAGCAATCAGCCCCAGCATTTT.